The clone carrying this T cell receptor beta chain was observed at least ten times. Its antigen is still unknown. The sample is drawn from a study of spatial heterogeneity in lung cancer. Turning to the study itself: Detected sequences consistently included more beta-chain ones than alpha-chain ones. A unique TCR and UMI combination showed up more than ten times in raw reads, on average. Study-wide findings and caveats: Circulating ubiquitous expanded tumor TCRs were observed more frequently at resection than at follow-up.

Described time point: sample taken at primary tumor resection. Sequencing was performed on whole RNA extracted from tumor and nontumor lung tissue, or from frozen PBMC, and the material was left unsorted. Samples were obtained from around 73 donors, all untreated early-stage non-small cell lung cancer patients. Using its own MiXCR run on the 5' RACE reads, TCRdb lists one record per CDR3 protein. The top ten hold 25% to 40% of the sample, which has some 15,000 distinct CDR3 sequences, 7.9% seen once. This CDR3 has 12 amino acids. V dropped 9 bases and J dropped 0 bases, with 6 bases sitting between them. From germline, CDR1 is MNHNS and CDR2 SASEGT.

Sequences were derived from PBMCs, sampled at surgery. The genes are TRBV6-1 and TRBJ2-1, with unresolved D. The receptor comes from a female donor with early-stage non-small cell lung cancer. As DNA, the CDR3 is TGTGCCAGGTACCACTCCTACAATGAGCAGTTCTTC. It translates to CARYHSYNEQFF.